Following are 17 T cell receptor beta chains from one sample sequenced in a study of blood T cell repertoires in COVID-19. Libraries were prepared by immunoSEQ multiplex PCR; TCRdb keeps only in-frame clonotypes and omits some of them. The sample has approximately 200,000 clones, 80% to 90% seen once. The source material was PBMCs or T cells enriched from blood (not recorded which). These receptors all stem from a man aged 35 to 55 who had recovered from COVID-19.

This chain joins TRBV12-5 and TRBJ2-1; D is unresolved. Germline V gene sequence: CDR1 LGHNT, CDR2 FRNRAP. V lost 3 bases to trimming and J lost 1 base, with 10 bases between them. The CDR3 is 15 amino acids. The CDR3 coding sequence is TGTGCTAGTGGTTTCCTCTATAGTTCCTACAATGAGCAGTTCTTC. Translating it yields CASGFLYSSYNEQFF.

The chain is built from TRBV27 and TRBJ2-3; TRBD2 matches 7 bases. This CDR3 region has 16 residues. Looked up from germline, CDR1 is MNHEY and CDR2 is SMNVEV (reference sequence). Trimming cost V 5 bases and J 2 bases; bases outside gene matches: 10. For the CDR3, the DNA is TGTGCCAGCAGTACCCTTTTAGCGGGTCTCACAGATACGCAGTATTTT. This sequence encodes CASSTLLAGLTDTQYF.

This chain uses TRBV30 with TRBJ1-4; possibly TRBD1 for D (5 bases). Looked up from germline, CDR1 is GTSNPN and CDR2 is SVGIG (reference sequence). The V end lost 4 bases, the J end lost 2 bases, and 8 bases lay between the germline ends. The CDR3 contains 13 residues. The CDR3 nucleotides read TGTGCCTGGATGGGGGGTACTAATGAAAAACTGTTTTTT. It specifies CAWMGGTNEKLFF.

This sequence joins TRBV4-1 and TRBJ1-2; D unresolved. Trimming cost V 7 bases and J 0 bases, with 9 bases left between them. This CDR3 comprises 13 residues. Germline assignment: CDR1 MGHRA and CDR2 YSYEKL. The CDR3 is CASTLQPNYGYTF. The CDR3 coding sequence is TGCGCCAGCACCTTACAGCCTAACTATGGCTACACCTTC.

CDR3 nucleotide sequence: TGCGCCAGCAGCCAAGATACCCGGACAGAGTATTCACCCCTCCACTTT. It specifies CASSQDTRTEYSPLHF. The chain combines TRBV4-1 with TRBJ1-6, with D perhaps TRBD1 (6 bases). This CDR3 comprises 16 residues. Per germline, CDR1 MGHRA and CDR2 YSYEKL. Trimming cost V 0 bases and J 8 bases, with 14 bases left between them.

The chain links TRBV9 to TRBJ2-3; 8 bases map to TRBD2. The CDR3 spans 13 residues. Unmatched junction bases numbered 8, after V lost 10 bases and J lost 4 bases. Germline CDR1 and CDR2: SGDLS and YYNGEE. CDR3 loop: CALNGGGADTQYF. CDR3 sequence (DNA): TGTGCCCTCAACGGGGGGGGTGCAGATACGCAGTATTTT.

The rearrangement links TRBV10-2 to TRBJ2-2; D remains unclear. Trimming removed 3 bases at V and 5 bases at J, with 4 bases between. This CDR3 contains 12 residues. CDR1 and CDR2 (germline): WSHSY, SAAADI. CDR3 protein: CASSELTGELFF. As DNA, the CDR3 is TGCGCCAGCAGTGAATTAACCGGGGAGCTGTTTTTT.

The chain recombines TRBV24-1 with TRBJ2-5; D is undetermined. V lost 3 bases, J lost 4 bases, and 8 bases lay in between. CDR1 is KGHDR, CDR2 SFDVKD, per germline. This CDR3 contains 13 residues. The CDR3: CATSDGARETQYF. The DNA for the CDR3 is TGTGCCACCAGTGATGGAGCGAGAGAGACCCAGTACTTC.

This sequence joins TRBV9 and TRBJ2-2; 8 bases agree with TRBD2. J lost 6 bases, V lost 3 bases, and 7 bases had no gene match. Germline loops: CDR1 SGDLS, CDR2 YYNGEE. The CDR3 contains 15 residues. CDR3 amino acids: CASSAPGREAGELFF. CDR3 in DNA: TGTGCCAGCAGCGCCCCGGGGCGGGAGGCCGGGGAGCTGTTTTTT.

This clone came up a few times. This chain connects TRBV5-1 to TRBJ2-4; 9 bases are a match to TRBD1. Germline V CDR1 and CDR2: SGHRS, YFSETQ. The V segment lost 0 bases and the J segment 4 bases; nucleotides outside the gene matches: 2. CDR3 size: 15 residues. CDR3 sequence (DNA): TGCGCCAGCAGCTTGGGGGACAGGGTAAAAAACATTCAGTACTTC. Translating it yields CASSLGDRVKNIQYF.

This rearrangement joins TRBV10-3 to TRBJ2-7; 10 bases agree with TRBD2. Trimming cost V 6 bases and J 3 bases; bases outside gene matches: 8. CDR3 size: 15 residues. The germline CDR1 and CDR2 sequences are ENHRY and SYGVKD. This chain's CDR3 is CAISNSGGLFYEQYF. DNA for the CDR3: TGTGCCATCAGCAATAGCGGGGGGTTATTCTACGAGCAGTACTTC.

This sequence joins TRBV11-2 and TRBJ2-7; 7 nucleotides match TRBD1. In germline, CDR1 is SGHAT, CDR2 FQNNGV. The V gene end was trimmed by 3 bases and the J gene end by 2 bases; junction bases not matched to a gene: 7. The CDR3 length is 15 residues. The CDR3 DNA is TGTGCCAGCAGCTTGGCCCTGGGGACAGCCTACGAGCAGTACTTC. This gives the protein CASSLALGTAYEQYF. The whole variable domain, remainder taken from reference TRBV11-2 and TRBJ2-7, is EAGVAQSPRYKIIEKRQSVAFWCNPISGHATLYWYQQILGQGPKLLIQFQNNGVVDDSQLPKDRFSAERLKGVDSTLKIQPAKLEDSAVYLCASSLALGTAYEQYFGPGTRLTVT.

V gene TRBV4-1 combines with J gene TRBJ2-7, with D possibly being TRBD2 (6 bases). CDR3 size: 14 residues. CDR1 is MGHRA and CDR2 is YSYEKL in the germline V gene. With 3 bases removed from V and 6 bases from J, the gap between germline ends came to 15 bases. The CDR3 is CASSHWSSGGEQYF. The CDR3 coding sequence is TGCGCCAGCAGCCACTGGTCCTCCGGGGGCGAGCAGTACTTC.

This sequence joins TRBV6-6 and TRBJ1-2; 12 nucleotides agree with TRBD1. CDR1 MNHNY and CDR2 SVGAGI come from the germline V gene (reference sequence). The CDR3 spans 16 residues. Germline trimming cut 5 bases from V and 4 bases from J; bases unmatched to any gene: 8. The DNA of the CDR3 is TGTGCCAGCAGTCGAGGGGACAGGGGGCAAGTCTATGGCTACACCTTC. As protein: CASSRGDRGQVYGYTF.

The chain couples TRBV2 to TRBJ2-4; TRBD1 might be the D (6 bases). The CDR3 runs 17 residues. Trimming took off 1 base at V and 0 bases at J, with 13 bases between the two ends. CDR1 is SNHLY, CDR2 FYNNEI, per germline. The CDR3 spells CASSEVGGVRAKNIQYF. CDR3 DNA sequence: TGTGCCAGCAGTGAAGTAGGGGGAGTAAGAGCCAAAAACATTCAGTACTTC.

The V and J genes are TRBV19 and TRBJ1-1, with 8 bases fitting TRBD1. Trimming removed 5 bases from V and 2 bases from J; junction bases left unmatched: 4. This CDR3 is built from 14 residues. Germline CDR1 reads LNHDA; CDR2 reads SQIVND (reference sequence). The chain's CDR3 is CASSVDRANTEAFF. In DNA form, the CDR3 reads TGTGCCAGTAGTGTGGACAGGGCCAACACTGAAGCTTTCTTT.

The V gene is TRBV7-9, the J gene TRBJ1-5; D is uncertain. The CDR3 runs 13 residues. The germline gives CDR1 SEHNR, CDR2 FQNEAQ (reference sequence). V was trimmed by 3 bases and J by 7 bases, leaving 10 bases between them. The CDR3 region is CASSLTLEQPQHF. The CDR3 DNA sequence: TGTGCCAGCAGCTTGACTTTGGAACAGCCCCAGCATTTT.